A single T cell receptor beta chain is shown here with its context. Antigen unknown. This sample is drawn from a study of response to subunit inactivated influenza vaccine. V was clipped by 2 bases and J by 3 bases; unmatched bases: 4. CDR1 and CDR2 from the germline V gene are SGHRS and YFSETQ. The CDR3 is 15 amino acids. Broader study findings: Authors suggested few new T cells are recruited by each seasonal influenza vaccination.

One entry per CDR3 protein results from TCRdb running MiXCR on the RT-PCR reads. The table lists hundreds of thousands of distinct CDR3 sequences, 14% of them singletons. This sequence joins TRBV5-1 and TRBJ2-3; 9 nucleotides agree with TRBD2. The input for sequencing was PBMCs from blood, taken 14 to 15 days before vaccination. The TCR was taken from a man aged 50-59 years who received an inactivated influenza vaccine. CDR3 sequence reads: CASSFGGRATDTQYF. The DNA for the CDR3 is TGCGCCAGCAGCTTTGGCGGGAGGGCGACAGATACGCAGTATTTT.